The 23 T cell receptor beta chains listed next were all sequenced from one sample in a study of shared T cell receptors in the human thymus. Only in-frame clones appear in the TCRdb table, and some are missing; sequencing was by immunoSEQ multiplex PCR. The data show some 760,000 clones, approximately 83% seen once. This sample also belongs to another study, concerning human thymus T cells.

The sample was thymocytes. Receptors were obtained from a girl under two years old with a congenital heart defect.

The genes are TRBV27 and TRBJ2-1, with 9 bases fitting TRBD2. This CDR3 is built from 16 residues. The ends lost 7 bases at V and 3 bases at J; junction bases unmatched: 10. From germline, CDR1 is MNHEY and CDR2 SMNVEV (reference sequence). The DNA for the CDR3 is TGTGCCAGCACCCAGGGGTTTAGCGGGGGCTACAATGAGCAGTTCTTC. It yields the protein CASTQGFSGGYNEQFF.

The V gene is TRBV30, the J gene TRBJ1-2, with D possibly TRBD1 on 6 matching bases. V lost 4 bases and J 1 base, leaving 13 bases between the germline ends. Germline V gene lookup returns CDR1 GTSNPN and CDR2 SVGIG (reference sequence). The CDR3 extends over 14 amino acids. The CDR3 nucleotides are TGTGCCTGGATCCAGGACAGCCTTAACTATGGCTACACCTTC. It is translated as CAWIQDSLNYGYTF.

This chain uses TRBV5-6 with TRBJ1-2; TRBD1 might be the D (5 bases). Trimming took 2 bases from V and 0 from J, leaving 17 bases between them. Germline V gene data show CDR1 as SGHDT and CDR2 as YYEEEE. The CDR3 length is 17 residues. The CDR3 reads CASSFWGGKTANYGYTF. Written as DNA, the CDR3 is TGTGCCAGCAGCTTCTGGGGAGGGAAGACAGCTAACTATGGCTACACCTTC.

V is TRBV7-8 and J is TRBJ2-7, with D perhaps matching TRBD2 (6 bases). Germline CDR1 and CDR2: SGHVS and FQNEAQ. The CDR3 contains 12 residues. V gave up 4 bases and J gave up 6 bases, with 10 bases separating them. The CDR3 loop is CASSYRDSEQYF. As DNA, the CDR3 is TGTGCCAGCAGCTACCGGGACTCCGAGCAGTACTTC.

In its sample, this clone was seen once. This chain links TRBV18 with TRBJ1-2, with 9 bases aligning to TRBD1. Looked up from germline, CDR1 is KGHSH and CDR2 is LQKENI. The CDR3 spans 17 residues. Trimming took 3 bases from V and 6 from J; bases not matched to a gene: 14. CDR3 DNA sequence: TGTGCCAGCTCACCCCATCATATTGGACAGGGGAGAAATGGCTACACCTTC. Its translation is CASSPHHIGQGRNGYTF.

The chain combines TRBV6-6 with TRBJ2-7; D might be TRBD1 (6 bases). The germline gives CDR1 MNHNY, CDR2 SVGAGI (reference sequence). The CDR3 runs 14 residues. Trimming left V 8 bases short and J 2 bases short, with 16 bases between. The CDR3 DNA reads as TGTGCCAGCCGTTGGGACACTTCGCCCTACGAGCAGTACTTC. This translates into CASRWDTSPYEQYF.

The chain links TRBV29-1 to TRBJ1-2, with TRBD1 matching over 7 bases. This CDR3 region has 16 residues. The germline V gene encodes CDR1 SQVTM and CDR2 ANQGSEA. V lost 2 bases to trimming and J lost 4 bases; unmatched junction nucleotides: 13. CDR3 sequence: CSVEFRAGGKFYGYTF. CDR3 DNA sequence: TGCAGCGTTGAATTTAGGGCAGGGGGGAAGTTCTATGGCTACACCTTC.

The chain carries TRBV5-5 and TRBJ1-1; D perhaps matches TRBD1 (5 bases). The CDR3 is 14 residues long. V was pared by 2 bases and J by 3 bases, with 11 bases between. The germline V gene has CDR1 SGHKS and CDR2 YYEKEE (reference sequence). The DNA of the CDR3 is TGTGCCAGCAGCTTTTCGGGGGGGGACACTGAAGCTTTCTTT. Translated: CASSFSGGDTEAFF. Looking up the rest from reference TRBV5-5 and TRBJ1-1 gives the full variable domain: DAGVTQSPTHLIKTRGQQVTLRCSPISGHKSVSWYQQVLGQGPQFIFQYYEKEERGRGNFPDRFSARQFPNYSSELNVNALLLGDSALYLCASSFSGGDTEAFFGQGTRLTVV.

V gene TRBV6-5 combines with J gene TRBJ1-2; 8 bases agree with TRBD1. The CDR3 consists of 14 residues. The V gene's germline CDR1 is MNHEY and CDR2 SVGAGI. V lost 3 bases to trimming and J lost 4 bases; unmatched junction nucleotides: 4. CDR3 bases: TGTGCCAGCAGTTATTGGGACAGGTCCTATGGCTACACCTTC. Translating gives CASSYWDRSYGYTF.

The chain employs TRBV27 and TRBJ2-2; 8 nucleotides agree with TRBD2. The trim removed 6 bases at V and 0 bases at J, leaving 9 bases unmatched. Germline V lookup: CDR1 MNHEY, CDR2 SMNVEV (reference sequence). This CDR3 contains 17 residues. CDR3 sequence: CASSPRGGNSNTGELFF. The CDR3 DNA sequence: TGTGCCAGCAGCCCCCGGGGGGGGAATTCGAACACCGGGGAGCTGTTTTTT.

The chain recombines TRBV5-6 with TRBJ1-1; possible D gene TRBD1, 5 bases. The germline V gene has CDR1 SGHDT and CDR2 YYEEEE. The CDR3 runs 11 residues. V dropped 0 bases and J dropped 9 bases, with 6 bases sitting between them. Here the CDR3 DNA reads TGTGCCAGCAGCTTGGAGGGGAAAGCTTTCTTT. Translation: CASSLEGKAFF.

The CDR3 nucleotides read TGTGCTAGTGGTTTGGTAGGCGGCAGATTTTATTTCCCAACTAATGAAAAACTGTTTTTT. It is translated as CASGLVGGRFYFPTNEKLFF. The chain recombines TRBV12-5 with TRBJ1-4; D unresolved. Germline CDR1 reads LGHNT; CDR2 reads FRNRAP. The CDR3 consists of 20 residues. V was shortened by 0 bases and J by 0 bases, with 20 bases between the two germline ends.

This sequence joins TRBV18 and TRBJ1-5; TRBD1 aligns across 10 bases. In germline, CDR1 is KGHSH, CDR2 LQKENI. V lost 2 bases and J lost 1; bases outside the gene matches: 2. The CDR3 loop spans 16 amino acids. The CDR3 loop reads CASSPRGQGSNQPQHF. Here the CDR3 DNA reads TGTGCCAGCTCACCAAGGGGACAGGGGAGCAATCAGCCCCAGCATTTT.

This chain uses TRBV6-5 with TRBJ2-5; D might be TRBD2 (7 bases). The better agreement between TRBJ2-7 and the DNA end casts doubt on the J call. The CDR3 loop spans 15 amino acids. CDR1 is MNHEY, CDR2 SVGAGI, per germline. This CDR3 is CASSRARGLPYEQYF. CDR3 DNA sequence: TGTGCCAGCAGTCGGGCCAGGGGACTACCCTACGAGCAGTACTTC.

The chain uses TRBV5-6 and TRBJ1-6; D is uncertain. In germline, CDR1 is SGHDT, CDR2 YYEEEE. This CDR3 comprises 18 residues. The ends were cut back, 4 bases at V and 0 bases at J, with 17 bases in the middle. CDR3 nucleotides: TGTGCCAGCAGCCCGTTACCGGGATCAAGCTCCTATAATTCACCCCTCCACTTT. Translated, it gives CASSPLPGSSSYNSPLHF.

CDR3: CATLDRANGYTF. The CDR3 DNA is TGTGCAACCCTAGACAGGGCGAATGGCTACACCTTC. The chain carries TRBV27 and TRBJ1-2; 7 nucleotides line up with TRBD1. CDR3 length: 12 amino acids. The germline CDR1 and CDR2 sequences are MNHEY and SMNVEV (reference sequence).

This chain links TRBV6-4 with TRBJ2-5; D perhaps matches TRBD2 (7 bases). V lost 3 bases and J lost 5, with 16 bases in between. This CDR3 comprises 15 residues. Germline values: CDR1 MRHNA, CDR2 SNTAGT. DNA of the CDR3: TGTGCCAGCAGTGATGAACGGGGGGCGGGGGAGACCCAGTACTTC. Amino acids: CASSDERGAGETQYF.

J is TRBJ1-1 and V is TRBV7-8, with 12 bases that match TRBD1. The V segment lost 2 bases and the J segment 5 bases; nucleotides outside the gene matches: 6. Germline V lookup: CDR1 SGHVS, CDR2 FQNEAQ. The CDR3 is 16 amino acids. The CDR3 is CASSLRDRGLKTEAFF. CDR3 bases: TGTGCCAGCAGCTTAAGGGACAGGGGGCTTAAGACTGAAGCTTTCTTT.

The chain has TRBV6-1 and TRBJ2-7; no clear D. V was trimmed by 2 bases and J by 4 bases, leaving 6 bases between them. The CDR3 runs to 12 residues. CDR1 is MNHNS and CDR2 is SASEGT in the germline V gene. In DNA form, the CDR3 reads TGTGCCAGCAGTGAACCACAGTACGAGCAGTACTTC. Encoded protein: CASSEPQYEQYF.

The rearrangement joins TRBV6-1 to TRBJ1-1; tentatively, D is TRBD1 (6 bases). The germline gives CDR1 MNHNS, CDR2 SASEGT. The CDR3 spans 12 residues. Trimming shortened V by 7 bases and J by 7 bases, and 13 bases separated the two germline ends. The CDR3 DNA is TGTGCCAGCACTCCAGGGGCAAGTGAAGCTTTCTTT. Translation: CASTPGASEAFF.

This clone was found once. The chain couples TRBV11-2 to TRBJ2-1; a weak D match, TRBD1 (6 bases). The CDR3 is 14 amino acids. CDR1 and CDR2 from the germline V gene are SGHAT and FQNNGV. Trimming removed 4 bases from V and 8 bases from J, with 15 bases in between. In DNA form, the CDR3 reads TGTGCCAGCAGCTCTAGAACACAGGGCTATGAGCAGTTCTTC. This translates into CASSSRTQGYEQFF.

The chain recombines TRBV6-1 with TRBJ1-1; TRBD1 is a possible D gene (6 bases). The V end lost 7 bases, the J end lost 10 bases, and 19 bases lay between the germline ends. The CDR3 covers 13 residues. CDR1 MNHNS and CDR2 SASEGT come from the germline V gene. The CDR3 DNA follows: TGTGCCAGCACTCGGCAGGGAACAGGGCCAGCTTTCTTT. It specifies CASTRQGTGPAFF.

The gene calls are TRBV28 and TRBJ2-7, with 8 bases lining up with TRBD2. From germline, CDR1 is MDHEN and CDR2 SYDVKM. The length of the CDR3 is 21 residues. With V trimmed by 6 bases and J by 7 bases, 32 bases remained unmatched. DNA for the CDR3: TGTGCCAGCAGCCTCTCAACCCTCCACAAAGAGCGGGGGCCACCCGGGCAGGAGCAGTACTTC. Protein: CASSLSTLHKERGPPGQEQYF.